This TCR beta chain comes out of a study of shared clonotypes between healthy human individuals (dated by TCRdb to 2020 to 2022). Background for the entire study: The cohort comprised a couple of women and a few men aged 18 to 49 years. Between about 0.9 and 8.9 billion PBMCs per donor were obtained by leukapheresis. Libraries were prepared and TCR repertoires were sequenced by different laboratories using diverse techniques, in order to increase sequencing depth and limit assay-specific biases. Per donor, three plates each were used for CD4 naive and CD4 memory, two for CD8 naive, and one for CD8 memory. To estimate repertoire size and how much clonotype sharing occurs between individuals, the study deeply sequenced the blood TCR repertoires of roughly 5 healthy adults. What the authors observed across the whole study: Naive subsets generally had larger estimated clonotype richness than memory subsets. Because the study included a small number of donors, the genetic and exposure-history diversity represented was limited. Compared with non-shared clonotypes, the clonotypes found in all four sorted-subset donors had higher generation probabilities. Pairwise subsampling indicated that sequencing depth was expected to affect the degree of clonotype sharing among donors. Only blood was sampled, and tissue TCR repertoires likely differ from those in blood. About 5% of naive CD4, 3.5% of naive CD8, roughly 2.4% of memory CD4, and 0.4% of memory CD8 clonotypes were shared across a few donors. Incomplete sequencing was indicated by rarefaction of sorted-subset datasets, despite the large sequencing depth.

Using the deep immunoSEQ assay, multiplex PCR amplified TCR CDR3 regions from genomic DNA. Genomic DNA extracted from each cell subset was distributed evenly over all wells of several immunoSEQ 96-well plates, and each plate served as one replicate. For sorted subsets, around 200 ng genomic DNA, equal to 25,000 to 35,000 T cell genomes, was loaded into each replicate PCR. The purified libraries were quantified using a Qubit 3.0 fluorometer, sized with a Bioanalyzer 2100, and then quantified again using the KAPA Library Quantification kit. A separate single-read 150-cycle Illumina NextSeq 550 flow cell was used to sequence each immunoSEQ 96-well plate. The authors' pipeline ran thus. Because only junctional sequences without quality scores were contained in the immunoSEQ output, filtering matching that applied to full-length reads could not be performed. Sequences were annotated with PyIR, a Python wrapper for IgBLAST v1.9, using IMGT germline references to assign V/J genes and CDR3. Reads were filtered out if the reads had weak V/J assignments (E-value above 1e-6), no CDR3, stop codons, out-of-frame junctions, or ambiguous translated residues. V3J clonotypes were defined as sequences sharing the same inferred V gene, J gene, and CDR3 amino acid sequence. To compute the percentage overlap between repertoires, the number of shared unique clonotypes was divided by the size of the smaller repertoire. Repertoire richness was assessed with RTK rarefaction, the Chao1 estimator, and Recon v2.1 estimates of unobserved clonotypes. For all TCRbeta clonotypes obtained by the gDNA method from a few donors, generation probabilities were computed with OLGA. TCRdb's version of the immuneACCESS table is confined to in-frame rearrangements and falls short of the full clone set. An unresolved V gene accounts for under half of the shortfall where checked; the remainder is of unknown origin. The DNA gave D and trimming, while V, J and clone size come from that table. This sample comprises hundreds of thousands of clones, around 96% of them detected only once. The biggest ten clones account for more than 0.085% of the sample.

Regarding this clone: Its target antigen remains unknown. Per-nucleotide qualities are absent, and no much larger clonotype sits a single base away.

From a lookup of the germline V gene, CDR1 and CDR2 are SGHDT and YYEEEE. V drops 1 base and J drops 1 base, leaving 8 bases in between. Counted from cysteine to phenylalanine, this CDR3 has 15 amino acids. Here the CDR3 DNA is all that survives: 45 bases in frame from base 1. CD8 naive samples were CD45RO-negative cells positively selected for CCR7, giving a CD45RA+CCR7+ population that excluded TemRA cells. Healthy HIV-negative adults with no recently reported acute infections or vaccinations were included as donors. Only Caucasian adults living in Nashville, Tennessee, USA were represented among the donors. After blood collection by leukapheresis, PBMCs were isolated using Ficoll-Histopaque density gradient centrifugation and then cryopreserved in the vapor phase of liquid nitrogen. Analytical flow cytometry was used to check the purity and quantity of each magnetically sorted T cell population. Each sorted fraction had its genomic DNA isolated and then quantified by UV absorbance on a Nanodrop 2000c.

The chain employs TRBV5-6 and TRBJ2-2, with the D gene call left open. The TCR originated in a woman younger than 45 in good health. Sample: naive CD8+ T cells sorted from blood. In light of the paper, this sample's cell subset or site label describes: CD45RA+CCR7+. The DNA sequence follows: TGTGCCAGCAGCTTGAGGGCCGAGAACACCGGGGAGCTGTTTTTT. Its product reads: CASSLRAENTGELFF.